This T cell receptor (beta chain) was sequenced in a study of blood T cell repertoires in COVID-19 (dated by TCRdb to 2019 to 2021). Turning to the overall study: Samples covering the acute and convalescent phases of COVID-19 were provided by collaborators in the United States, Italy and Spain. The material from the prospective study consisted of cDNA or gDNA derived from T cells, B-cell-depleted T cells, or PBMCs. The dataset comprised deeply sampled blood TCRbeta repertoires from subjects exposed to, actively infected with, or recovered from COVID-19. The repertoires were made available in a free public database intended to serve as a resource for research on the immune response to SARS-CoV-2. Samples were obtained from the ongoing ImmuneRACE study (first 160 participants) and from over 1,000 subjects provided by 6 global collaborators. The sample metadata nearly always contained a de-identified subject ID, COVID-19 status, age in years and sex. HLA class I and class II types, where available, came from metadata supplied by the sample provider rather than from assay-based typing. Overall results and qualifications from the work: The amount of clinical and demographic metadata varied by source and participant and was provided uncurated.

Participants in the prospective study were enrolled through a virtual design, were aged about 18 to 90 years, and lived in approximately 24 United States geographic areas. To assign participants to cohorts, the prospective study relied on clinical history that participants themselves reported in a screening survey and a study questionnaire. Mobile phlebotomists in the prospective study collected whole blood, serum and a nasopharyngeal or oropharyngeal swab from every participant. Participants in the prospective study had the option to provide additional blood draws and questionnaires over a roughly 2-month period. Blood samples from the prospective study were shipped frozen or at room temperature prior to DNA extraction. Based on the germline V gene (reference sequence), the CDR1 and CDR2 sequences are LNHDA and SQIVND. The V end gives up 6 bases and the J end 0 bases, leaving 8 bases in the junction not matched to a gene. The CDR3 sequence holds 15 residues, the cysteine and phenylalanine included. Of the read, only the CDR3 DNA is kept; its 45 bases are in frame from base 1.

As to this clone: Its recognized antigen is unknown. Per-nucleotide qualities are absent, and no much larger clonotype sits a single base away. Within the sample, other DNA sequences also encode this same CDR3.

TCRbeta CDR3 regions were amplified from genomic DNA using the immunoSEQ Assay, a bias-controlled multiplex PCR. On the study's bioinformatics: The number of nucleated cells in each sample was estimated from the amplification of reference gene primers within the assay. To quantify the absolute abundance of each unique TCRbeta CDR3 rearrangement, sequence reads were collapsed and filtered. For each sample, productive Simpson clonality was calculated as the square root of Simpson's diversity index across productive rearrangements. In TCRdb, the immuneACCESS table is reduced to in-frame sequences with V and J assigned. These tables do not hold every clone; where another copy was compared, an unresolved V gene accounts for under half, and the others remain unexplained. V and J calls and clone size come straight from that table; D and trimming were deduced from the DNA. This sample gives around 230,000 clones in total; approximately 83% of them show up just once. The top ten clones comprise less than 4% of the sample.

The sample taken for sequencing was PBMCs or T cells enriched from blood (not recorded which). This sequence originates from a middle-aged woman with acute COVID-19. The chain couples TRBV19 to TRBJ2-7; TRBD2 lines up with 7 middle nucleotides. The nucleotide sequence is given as TGTGCCAGTAGGGGTGGTGGCGGGGGCTCCTACGAGCAGTACTTC. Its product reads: CASRGGGGGSYEQYF.